This T cell receptor (beta chain) stems from a study of blood T cell repertoires in COVID-19. Across the whole study: Donors in the United States, Italy and Spain gave samples during acute or convalescent COVID-19. T cells, B-cell-depleted T cells, or PBMCs supplied cDNA or gDNA.

V lost 0 bases, J lost 8 bases, and 14 bases lay in between. This CDR3 is built from 15 residues. From germline, CDR1 is MNHEY and CDR2 SVGAGI. Original processing methods: Using reference gene primer amplification, nucleated cell counts were estimated. Some clones are missing from TCRdb's copy, which holds only in-frame ones; the method was immunoSEQ multiplex PCR. The DNA gave D and trimming, while V, J and clone size come from that table. The table has 200,000 or so clones, 75% to 90% seen once; the top ten hold 2.1%. The chain carries TRBV6-5 and TRBJ2-1; D not certain. The TCR sequence derives from a man between 65 and 85 years old with active or convalescent COVID-19. The source material was peripheral blood. The CDR3 region has the DNA TGTGCCAGCAGTTACTCGCTACCTAGACGCTATGAGCAGTTCTTC. Amino acid sequence: CASSYSLPRRYEQFF.